This TCR beta chain derives from a study of T-cell reconstitution after alpha-beta-depleted transplantation in children. Study-wide results and limits: High day-60 TCRbeta diversity in some patients came from surviving recipient T cells and thymic progenitors. From newly produced T cells came most of the T-cell counts and diversity one year after transplant. About two months after transplant, alpha-beta T cells reportedly came from several hundred expanded graft clones.

This clonotype was picked up many times. Its matching antigen is unknown. TCRbeta library construction was performed incorporating unique molecular identifiers. MiXCR, run by TCRdb on the PCR reads, gives a single entry per CDR3 protein. The repertoire holds about 260,000 distinct CDR3 sequences, with about 9.9% as singletons. This CDR3 contains 14 residues. The V and J ends lost 1 base and 3 bases, in that order; junction bases with no gene match: 0. Germline CDR1 and CDR2: LGHNA and YSLEER. The source was peripheral blood, collected 180 days after TCRalphabeta/CD19-depleted stem cell transplant. This clonotype originated in a male patient aged 2-10 years who had a stem cell transplant for chronic granulomatous disease, so the T cells may come from the graft donor. This rearrangement joins TRBV4-3 to TRBJ2-3, with TRBD2 identical over 8 bases. This CDR3 is CASSQGGRTDTQYF. As DNA, the CDR3 is TGCGCCAGCAGCCAAGGCGGGAGGACAGATACGCAGTATTTT.